Below, one TCR beta chain is given with its context. Produced via immunoSEQ multiplex PCR; TCRdb's table is partial and in-frame only. The table lists about 38,000 clones, 70% to 85% of them singletons. The sort gate was single viable CD3+CD4+CD8-CD45RO+ cells for memory CD4+ T cells. The sample is drawn from a study of memory CD4+ T cells and cytomegalovirus serostatus. The sequence was obtained from an adult in good health and CMV-seropositive. Sequenced material: memory CD4+ T cells from blood.

CDR3 loop: CASSSVGGNQPQHF. In DNA, the CDR3 is TGTGCCAGCAGTTCCGTGGGGGGCAATCAGCCCCAGCATTTT. The chain employs TRBV2 and TRBJ1-5, with D tentatively TRBD1 (5 bases). V was cut by 5 bases and J by 2 bases, with 10 bases left in between. There are 14 residues in the CDR3. The germline gives CDR1 SNHLY, CDR2 FYNNEI.